This is a list of T cell receptor beta chains from one sample in a study of shared clonotypes between healthy human individuals. Produced via immunoSEQ multiplex PCR; TCRdb's table is partial and in-frame only. The sample gives approximately 810,000 clones, 90% to 95% of which show up once; about 25% is in the top ten. The sequenced material came from naive CD8+ T cells sorted from blood. The receptors here all came from a man aged 25-45 years in good health. CDR3s include the opening cysteine and the closing phenylalanine or tryptophan. Each record gives: V gene, clone size, J gene, D gene, CDR3 protein, CDR3 DNA. D genes are given only for firm matches. Clone size, where shown, is once, few, many, or a class for clones that have expanded.

>TRBV19|.|TRBJ2-2|.
CASSIDIWQGHTGELFF
TGTGCCAGTAGTATAGATATTTGGCAGGGGCACACCGGGGAGCTGTTTTTT
>TRBV19|once|TRBJ1-5|.
CASASQGYSNQPQHF
TGTGCCAGTGCCTCACAGGGATATAGCAATCAGCCCCAGCATTTT
>TRBV23-1|.|TRBJ2-7|.
CASSQGREPEANF
TGCGCCAGCAGTCAAGGACGCGAGCCAGAGGCTAACTTC
>TRBV11-3|.|TRBJ2-2|TRBD2
CASSARTSHTGELFF
TGTGCCAGCAGCGCCCGGACTAGCCACACCGGGGAGCTGTTTTTT
>TRBV6-5|.|TRBJ2-1|.
CASTSIGEQFF
TGTGCCAGCACCTCTATAGGGGAGCAGTTCTTC
>TRBV4-1|.|TRBJ1-1|TRBD1
CASSQNRGGTEAFF
TGCGCCAGCAGCCAGAACAGGGGGGGAACTGAAGCTTTCTTT
>TRBV7-9|.|TRBJ1-2|.
CASSLRWQEEIYGYTF
TGTGCCAGCAGCTTACGATGGCAGGAGGAGATCTATGGCTACACCTTC
>TRBV4-1|.|TRBJ2-3|TRBD2
CASSQDWTSGSTDTQYF
TGCGCCAGCAGCCAAGACTGGACTAGCGGAAGCACAGATACGCAGTATTTT
>TRBV7-9|.|TRBJ1-2|.
CASSPRTTGYTF
TGTGCCAGCAGCCCCAGGACAACCGGCTACACCTTC
>TRBV7-8|.|TRBJ2-7|TRBD2
CASSWGLAGGPYEQYF
TGTGCCAGCAGCTGGGGACTAGCGGGAGGGCCTTACGAGCAGTACTTC
>TRBV28|.|TRBJ1-5|TRBD1
CASSLYYRGRDQPQHF
TGTGCCAGCAGTTTATACTACAGGGGTCGGGATCAGCCCCAGCATTTT
>TRBV11-2|.|TRBJ2-5|.
CASSLTGETQYF
TGTGCCAGCAGCCTAACAGGGGAGACCCAGTACTTC
>TRBV15|.|TRBJ2-1|TRBD2
CATSRDRTSGRYNEQFF
TGTGCCACCAGCAGAGATAGGACTAGCGGGAGATACAATGAGCAGTTCTTC
>TRBV7-9|.|TRBJ2-7|.
CASSSGPEQYF
TGTGCCAGCAGCTCCGGTCCCGAGCAGTACTTC
>TRBV6-1|once|TRBJ2-7|.
CASRYDRLGSYEQYF
TGTGCCAGCAGATATGACAGGCTGGGGTCCTACGAGCAGTACTTC
>TRBV28|.|TRBJ2-1|TRBD1
CASWGQGNNEQFF
TGTGCCAGCTGGGGACAGGGGAACAATGAGCAGTTCTTC
>TRBV9|.|TRBJ2-7|.
CASSVVLSGEQYF
TGTGCCAGCAGCGTAGTCTTGTCCGGCGAGCAGTACTTC
>TRBV13|once|TRBJ2-7|.
CASGSQGEQYF
TGTGCCAGCGGCTCCCAAGGAGAGCAGTACTTC
>TRBV6-1|.|TRBJ2-7|.
CASSEMVGDSYEQYF
TGTGCCAGCAGTGAAATGGTGGGAGACTCCTACGAGCAGTACTTC
>TRBV19|once|TRBJ2-1|.
CASSTSGNSYNEQFF
TGTGCCAGTAGTACTTCAGGAAATAGCTACAATGAGCAGTTCTTC
>TRBV7-2|.|TRBJ2-1|.
CASRQDGYNEQFF
TGTGCCAGCAGACAGGACGGCTACAATGAGCAGTTCTTC
>TRBV7-3|.|TRBJ2-1|TRBD1
CASSPRTGYTTYNEQFF
TGTGCCAGCAGCCCCCGGACAGGTTATACCACCTACAATGAGCAGTTCTTC
>TRBV27|.|TRBJ2-1|.
CASSLLPGSYNEQFF
TGTGCCAGCAGTTTATTGCCCGGCTCCTACAATGAGCAGTTCTTC
>TRBV5-5|.|TRBJ1-2|TRBD1
CASSRDSLQPNYGYTF
TGTGCCAGCAGCCGGGACAGCCTCCAGCCTAACTATGGCTACACCTTC
>TRBV18|.|TRBJ2-5|.
CASSPPEKNRKSQYF
TGTGCCAGCTCACCACCGGAGAAGAATCGGAAGAGCCAGTACTTC
>TRBV4-3|.|TRBJ2-1|TRBD2
CASSQDRTSGYYNEQFF
TGCGCCAGCAGCCAAGATAGGACTAGCGGCTACTACAATGAGCAGTTCTTC
>TRBV11-2|.|TRBJ2-7|.
CASSLWGREIDEQYF
TGTGCCAGCAGCCTATGGGGGCGGGAGATCGACGAGCAGTACTTC
>TRBV7-7|.|TRBJ2-2|.
CASSLNTVGGTGELFF
TGTGCTAGCAGCTTAAATACCGTCGGGGGCACCGGGGAGCTGTTTTTT
>TRBV5-4|.|TRBJ2-1|.
CASSLGRNEQFF
TGTGCCAGCAGCTTGGGCAGGAATGAGCAGTTCTTC
>TRBV19|.|TRBJ2-7|TRBD1
CASSMGTGSYEQYF
TGTGCCAGTAGTATGGGGACAGGGAGCTACGAGCAGTACTTC
>TRBV25-1|.|TRBJ1-5|TRBD1
CASSDLGTDNQPQHF
TGTGCCAGCAGTGATTTAGGGACAGACAATCAGCCCCAGCATTTT
>TRBV7-2|.|TRBJ2-7|.
CASNLRDFQNEQYF
TGTGCCAGCAACCTCCGGGACTTCCAAAACGAGCAGTACTTC
>TRBV5-1|.|TRBJ2-3|.
CASSNRQGGTDTQYF
TGCGCCAGCAGCAACCGACAAGGTGGCACAGATACGCAGTATTTT
>TRBV28|.|TRBJ2-3|.
CASSLDQVTDTQYF
TGTGCCAGCAGTTTAGACCAGGTCACAGATACGCAGTATTTT
>TRBV19|few|TRBJ2-7|.
CASSMTSGGYEQYF
TGTGCCAGTAGTATGACGTCAGGGGGGTACGAGCAGTACTTC
>TRBV4-1|once|TRBJ2-1|.
CASSQDGELGGVYNEQFF
TGCGCCAGCAGCCAAGATGGGGAGCTAGGAGGGGTCTACAATGAGCAGTTCTTC
>TRBV7-2|.|TRBJ1-3|TRBD1
CASSVRGQGGKITIYF
TGTGCCAGCAGCGTCCGGGGACAGGGGGGTAAAATCACCATATATTTT